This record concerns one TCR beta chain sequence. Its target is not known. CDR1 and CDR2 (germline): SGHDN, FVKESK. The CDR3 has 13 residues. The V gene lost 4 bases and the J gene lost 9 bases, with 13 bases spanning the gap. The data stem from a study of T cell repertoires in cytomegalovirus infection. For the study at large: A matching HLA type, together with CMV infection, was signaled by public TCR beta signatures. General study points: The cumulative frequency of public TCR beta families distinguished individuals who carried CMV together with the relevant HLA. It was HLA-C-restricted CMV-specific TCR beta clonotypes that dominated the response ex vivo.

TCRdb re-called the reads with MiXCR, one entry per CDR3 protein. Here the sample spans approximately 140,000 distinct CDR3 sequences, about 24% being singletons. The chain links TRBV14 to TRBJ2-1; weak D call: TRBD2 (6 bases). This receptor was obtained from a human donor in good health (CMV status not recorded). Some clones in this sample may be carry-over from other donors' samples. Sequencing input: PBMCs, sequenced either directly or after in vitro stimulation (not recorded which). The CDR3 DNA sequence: TGTGCCAGCAGCCTACAGATGGGGGGTGAGCAGTTCTTC. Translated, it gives CASSLQMGGEQFF. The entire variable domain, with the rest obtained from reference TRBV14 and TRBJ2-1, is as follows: EAGVTQFPSHSVIEKGQTVTLRCDPISGHDNLYWYRRVMGKEIKFLLHFVKESKQDESGMPNNRFLAERTGGTYSTLKVQPAELEDSGVYFCASSLQMGGEQFFGPGTRLTVL.